Presented here are 30 T cell receptor beta chains from one specimen sequenced in a study of shared clonotypes between healthy human individuals (TCRdb year 2020). Libraries were prepared through the immunoSEQ multiplex PCR assay. Entries here come from immuneACCESS through TCRdb and include only in-frame sequences with V and J called. Some clones fail to appear in such tables; in the studies checked, an unresolved V gene covers under half of the shortfall, and the cause of the remainder is unknown. This sample lists about 1,800,000 clones; approximately 95% were detected once. The top ten constitute 1.2% of the sample. CD8 naive samples were CD45RO-negative cells positively selected for CCR7, giving a CD45RA+CCR7+ population that excluded TemRA cells. The sample taken for sequencing was naive CD8+ T cells sorted from blood. The intended sense of this specimen's cell subset or site label: CD45RA+CCR7+. These receptors all stem from a man aged 18 to 30 in good health.

This chain links TRBV4-2 with TRBJ2-7, with 10 bases identical to TRBD2. Germline values: CDR1 LGHNA, CDR2 YNFKEQ. V dropped 5 bases and J dropped 5; count of bases not matched to a gene: 9. The CDR3 is made up of 15 amino acids. DNA of the CDR3: TGTGCCAGCAGCTTCGTAGCGGGGGGAGACCACGAGCAGTACTTC. This sequence encodes CASSFVAGGDHEQYF.

In this sample, this clone turned up once. This chain links TRBV2 with TRBJ2-7; maybe TRBD1 (6 bases). There are 15 residues in the CDR3. With 1 base removed from V and 4 bases from J, the gap between germline ends came to 14 bases. The germline V gene has CDR1 SNHLY and CDR2 FYNNEI. The CDR3 region has the DNA TGTGCCAGCAGTGAAGGGCAGGGGAGTATTTACGAGCAGTACTTC. Residues: CASSEGQGSIYEQYF.

This clone was observed a handful of times. This sample includes further DNA sequences coding for the same CDR3. J is TRBJ2-7 and V is TRBV27; the D gene is possibly TRBD1 (6 bases). CDR3 length: 13 residues. V was shortened by 3 bases and J by 3 bases, with 9 bases between the two germline ends. Germline CDR1 reads MNHEY; CDR2 reads SMNVEV (reference sequence). The CDR3 DNA reads TGTGCCAGCAGTTTGAAGGACAGCTACGAGCAGTACTTC. This translates into CASSLKDSYEQYF.

The V gene is TRBV6-5, the J gene TRBJ1-4; D is possibly TRBD1 (5 bases). This CDR3 spans 13 amino acids. With 5 bases removed from V and 8 bases from J, the gap between germline ends came to 12 bases. CDR1 is MNHEY and CDR2 is SVGAGI in the germline V gene. DNA of the CDR3: TGTGCCAGCAGTGCGGACACCCGCGAAAAACTGTTTTTT. Its translation: CASSADTREKLFF.

As concerns this clone: The same CDR3 is also encoded by other DNA sequences in this sample. The chain is built from TRBV7-9 and TRBJ2-3; D not certain. CDR3 length: 12 amino acids. Trimming cost V 8 bases and J 1 base, with 7 bases left between them. Germline V gene sequence: CDR1 SEHNR, CDR2 FQNEAQ (reference sequence). The CDR3 DNA reads as TGTGCCAGCTCGGGCCGCACAGATACGCAGTATTTT. As protein: CASSGRTDTQYF. Full variable domain (missing parts from reference TRBV7-9 and TRBJ2-3): DTGVSQNPRHKITKRGQNVTFRCDPISEHNRLYWYRQTLGQGPEFLTYFQNEAQLEKSRLLSDRFSAERPKGSFSTLEIQRTEQGDSAMYLCASSGRTDTQYFGPGTRLTVL.

Here the CDR3 reads CASSIVDGLAGYEQYF. The CDR3 region has the DNA TGTGCCAGTAGTATAGTCGACGGACTAGCGGGATACGAGCAGTACTTC. The V gene is TRBV19, the J gene TRBJ2-7; 12 nucleotides align to TRBD2. This CDR3 is built from 16 residues. The J segment lost 4 bases and the V segment lost 1 base, leaving 5 bases of the junction unmatched. Germline loops: CDR1 LNHDA, CDR2 SQIVND (reference sequence).

Notes on this clone: Other DNA sequences in the sample encode the same CDR3. J is TRBJ2-5 and V is TRBV6-5; 11 nucleotides match TRBD1. The CDR3 covers 14 residues. V gave up 2 bases and J gave up 5 bases; unmatched junction bases: 1. Germline CDR1 is MNHEY and CDR2 is SVGAGI. This chain's CDR3 is CASSYGDRGETQYF. In nucleotides, the CDR3 is TGTGCCAGCAGTTACGGGGACAGGGGGGAGACCCAGTACTTC.

The chain uses TRBV4-3 and TRBJ2-7; either TRBD1 or TRBD2 may supply D (5 bases each). CDR3 size: 18 residues. Trimming pared 0 bases from V and 0 bases from J, leaving 18 bases between. Germline V lookup: CDR1 LGHNA, CDR2 YSLEER. CDR3 residues: CASSQDARPGRSSYEQYF. Here the CDR3 DNA reads TGCGCCAGCAGCCAAGATGCGCGTCCGGGACGCAGCTCCTACGAGCAGTACTTC.

V is TRBV7-9 and J is TRBJ2-3; D may be TRBD2 (7 bases). Per the germline V gene, CDR1 is SEHNR and CDR2 is FQNEAQ (reference sequence). This CDR3 has 13 amino acids. The germline V and J ends were trimmed by 8 bases and 0 bases, with 9 bases remaining between them. CDR3 loop: CASGGASTDTQYF. CDR3 nucleotides: TGTGCCAGCGGGGGGGCTAGCACAGATACGCAGTATTTT.

The rearrangement uses TRBV11-1 and TRBJ2-2; the D call may be TRBD1 or TRBD2 (7 bases each). Trimming removed 4 bases from V and 5 bases from J, with 14 bases in between. Germline loops: CDR1 SGHAT, CDR2 FQDESV (reference sequence). This CDR3 comprises 15 residues. Here the CDR3 DNA reads TGTGCCAGCAGCTCGCAGGGGGGGGGAACCGGGGAGCTGTTTTTT. It encodes CASSSQGGGTGELFF.

The chain employs TRBV11-2 and TRBJ1-6; TRBD1 might be the D (5 bases). CDR1 and CDR2 (germline): SGHAT, FQNNGV. Trimming stripped 0 bases from V and 6 bases from J, with 12 bases between. The CDR3 is made up of 16 amino acids. The CDR3 protein is CASSLDHTGRNSPLHF. The CDR3 nucleotides are TGTGCCAGCAGCTTAGATCATACAGGCCGTAATTCACCCCTCCACTTT.

This clone was counted between two and nine times. The V gene is TRBV5-3, the J gene TRBJ2-7; D is unresolved. TRBV5-3 is an ORF; its function is uncertain. The CDR3 loop spans 12 amino acids. V lost 2 bases, J lost 3 bases, and 6 bases lay in between. This CDR3 is CARSFRSYEQYF. DNA of the CDR3: TGTGCCAGAAGCTTCAGGAGCTACGAGCAGTACTTC.

V gene TRBV19 combines with J gene TRBJ2-7; D may correspond to TRBD1 or TRBD2 (5 bases each). CDR3 size: 14 residues. Germline values: CDR1 LNHDA, CDR2 SQIVND (reference sequence). V dropped 3 bases and J dropped 2 bases, with 11 bases sitting between them. DNA for the CDR3: TGTGCCAGTAGTATGGTGAAGGGACCCTACGAGCAGTACTTC. Residues: CASSMVKGPYEQYF.

A note on this clone: Other DNA sequences of this sample code for an identical CDR3. The chain combines TRBV5-4 with TRBJ2-5; 8 bases agree with TRBD2. CDR3 length equals 14 residues. J gave up 3 bases and V 4 bases, and 5 bases lay outside the gene matches. The V gene's germline CDR1 is SGHNT and CDR2 YYREEE (reference sequence). The CDR3 bases are TGTGCCAGCAGCCTACTAGCGGCAGAAGAGACCCAGTACTTC. Protein product: CASSLLAAEETQYF.

The chain carries TRBV19 and TRBJ1-1; D gene uncertain. The CDR3 contains 13 residues. Trimming shortened V by 3 bases and J by 4 bases, and 9 bases separated the two germline ends. Looked up from germline, CDR1 is LNHDA and CDR2 is SQIVND (reference sequence). As DNA, the CDR3 is TGTGCCAGTAGTATTTTTCAGAGCACTGAAGCTTTCTTT. It is translated as CASSIFQSTEAFF.

The V and J genes are TRBV5-4 and TRBJ1-2; no clear D gene. V was shortened by 2 bases and J by 9 bases, with 8 bases between the two germline ends. Germline V lookup: CDR1 SGHNT, CDR2 YYREEE (reference sequence). The CDR3 is 11 amino acids. Here the CDR3 reads CASSFGGSYTF. The DNA of the CDR3 is TGTGCCAGCAGCTTTGGAGGCAGCTACACCTTC.

V and J are TRBV27 and TRBJ2-6; D is uncertain. V lost 2 bases to trimming and J lost 2 bases, with 7 bases between them. The CDR3 is 15 residues long. Germline CDR1 and CDR2: MNHEY and SMNVEV (reference sequence). Written as DNA, the CDR3 is TGTGCCAGCAGTTTACAAGGGCCTGGGGCCAACGTCCTGACTTTC. It specifies CASSLQGPGANVLTF.

A remark on this clone: At the DNA level, this CDR3 is encoded by other sequences in the same sample as well. The chain recombines TRBV19 with TRBJ1-1; TRBD1 is a possible D gene (5 bases). The length of the CDR3 is 13 residues. Germline CDR1 reads LNHDA; CDR2 reads SQIVND (reference sequence). Between the trimmed V and J ends, which lost 5 bases and 1 base, there was a span of 8 bases. The CDR3: CASSLTENTEAFF. In DNA, the CDR3 is TGTGCCAGTAGTCTGACAGAGAACACTGAAGCTTTCTTT.

The V and J genes are TRBV6-8 and TRBJ1-1; 7 positions match TRBD1. Germline V gene lookup returns CDR1 MNHGY and CDR2 SAAAGT. The CDR3 consists of 15 residues. J lost 8 bases, V lost 2 bases, and 11 bases had no gene match. CDR3 DNA sequence: TGTGCCAGCAGTTACCCGAAAGTACAGGGGAAAGAAGCTTTCTTT. The encoded protein is CASSYPKVQGKEAFF.

In nucleotides, the CDR3 is TGTGCCAGTAGTCCACAGGGGGCCTATGGCTACACCTTC. This translates into CASSPQGAYGYTF. The chain has TRBV19 and TRBJ1-2, with 9 bases identical to TRBD1. V dropped 5 bases and J dropped 4; count of bases not matched to a gene: 2. Germline V gene lookup returns CDR1 LNHDA and CDR2 SQIVND (reference sequence). The CDR3 is 13 residues long.

V and J are TRBV4-3 and TRBJ2-3; TRBD2 agrees at 7 bases. Germline V gene data show CDR1 as LGHNA and CDR2 as YSLEER. There are 16 residues in the CDR3. V trimming: 4 bases; J trimming: 3 bases; junction bases outside the gene matches: 10. In DNA, the CDR3 is TGCGCCAGCAGCCGATTGACTAGCCCCGCGACAGATACGCAGTATTTT. Translation gives CASSRLTSPATDTQYF.

Turning to this clone: Other DNA sequences within the sample encode an identical CDR3. The chain is built from TRBV19 and TRBJ2-7, with D unclear. From germline, CDR1 is LNHDA and CDR2 SQIVND (reference sequence). The V gene lost 3 bases and the J gene lost 0 bases, with 9 bases spanning the gap. The CDR3 is 14 amino acids. CDR3 residues: CASSIAGPSYEQYF. The CDR3 region has the DNA TGTGCCAGTAGTATTGCAGGCCCCTCCTACGAGCAGTACTTC.

The chain recombines TRBV7-9 with TRBJ2-1; possibly TRBD2 for D (7 bases). V lost 0 bases and J 1 base, leaving 10 bases between the germline ends. This CDR3 has 16 residues. CDR1 SEHNR and CDR2 FQNEAQ come from the germline V gene (reference sequence). Here the CDR3 DNA reads TGTGCCAGCAGCTTAGCGGGGGGGCGGTCCTACAATGAGCAGTTCTTC. Translation: CASSLAGGRSYNEQFF.

The chain employs TRBV21-1 and TRBJ1-5. TRBV21-1 is deemed a pseudogene. The CDR3 totals 20 residues. CDR3 DNA sequence: TGTGCCAGCAGCCTAACCCGGGACACTAGACGGGCCGCGGAGGGTCAGCCCCAGCATTTT. Translating gives CASSLTRDTRRAAEGQPQHF.

The V call is TRBV10-3, the J call TRBJ2-5; TRBD2 aligns across 16 bases. The junction had 12 bases not matched to a gene; V was cut back by 6 bases and J by 5 bases. Germline values: CDR1 ENHRY, CDR2 SYGVKD. The CDR3 covers 18 residues. In DNA form, the CDR3 reads TGTGCCATCAGCCCGGGACTAGCGGGGGGGCTGGGGTTGGAGACCCAGTACTTC. Translated, it gives CAISPGLAGGLGLETQYF.

With regard to this clone: Other DNA sequences in the sample encode the same CDR3. The CDR3 here is CASSLAGGTYNEQFF. The CDR3 DNA sequence: TGCGCCAGCAGCCTCGCGGGAGGAACCTACAATGAGCAGTTCTTC. The chain links TRBV5-1 to TRBJ2-1; TRBD2 aligns across 8 bases. Germline V gene sequence: CDR1 SGHRS, CDR2 YFSETQ. The CDR3 length is 15 residues. Losses at the gene ends were 4 bases for V and 2 bases for J; bases not matched to a gene: 5.

This chain joins TRBV5-6 and TRBJ2-3, with D possibly matching TRBD1 (5 bases). The ends were cut back, 4 bases at V and 6 bases at J, with 21 bases in the middle. Germline V CDR1 and CDR2: SGHDT, YYEEEE. The CDR3 extends over 16 amino acids. The CDR3 sequence is CASSMAPPNHRDTQYF. In DNA, the CDR3 is TGTGCCAGCAGCATGGCCCCCCCGAACCACAGGGATACGCAGTATTTT.

As regards this clone: Other DNA variants within this sample encode the same CDR3. The rearrangement joins TRBV5-6 to TRBJ2-7, with 12 bases lining up with TRBD2. Trimming removed 5 bases from V and 4 bases from J; junction bases left unmatched: 4. The CDR3 has 14 amino acids. Germline V gene sequence: CDR1 SGHDT, CDR2 YYEEEE. The CDR3 loop is CASSGGLAGYEQYF. The CDR3 coding sequence is TGTGCCAGCAGTGGAGGACTAGCGGGATACGAGCAGTACTTC.

The rearrangement links TRBV30 to TRBJ1-1; D remains ambiguous. The CDR3 is 12 residues long. Deletions cut 3 bases from V and 6 bases from J, with 11 bases between. The germline V gene has CDR1 GTSNPN and CDR2 SVGIG (reference sequence). In nucleotides, the CDR3 is TGTGCCTGGAGGAACCCTAGCGCTGAAGCTTTCTTT. Amino acid sequence: CAWRNPSAEAFF.

For this clone: Other DNA sequences in the sample encode the same CDR3. The chain's CDR3 is CASSYQGSTGELFF. In nucleotides, the CDR3 is TGTGCCAGCAGTTACCAGGGGAGCACCGGGGAGCTGTTTTTT. J is TRBJ2-2 and V is TRBV6-5; D is perhaps TRBD1 (6 bases). Trimming removed 2 bases from V and 4 bases from J, with 8 bases in between. Germline V gene lookup returns CDR1 MNHEY and CDR2 SVGAGI. The CDR3 is made up of 14 amino acids.